Listed here is a single T cell receptor beta chain. The length of the CDR3 is 19 residues. CDR1 SGHRS and CDR2 YFSETQ come from the germline V gene. V trimming: 0 bases; J trimming: 3 bases; junction bases outside the gene matches: 18. The sample comes from a study of CD8 T cells in Susac syndrome. Random hexamers primed reverse transcription of about 0.5 to 1 ug RNA. Each CDR3 protein is one row after TCRdb ran MiXCR on the immunoSEQ multiplex PCR reads. The table has 400,000 or so distinct CDR3 sequences, approximately 85% seen once. Sequencing was carried out using CD8+ T cells from PBMCs. V and J are TRBV5-1 and TRBJ2-7; TRBD1 agrees at 7 bases. This TCR was recovered from a human donor with multiple sclerosis. The CDR3 sequence is CASSLAVGSPGGVFYEQYF. CDR3 DNA: TGCGCCAGCAGCTTGGCGGTAGGTTCTCCAGGGGGTGTCTTCTACGAGCAGTACTTC.